This T cell receptor (beta chain) stems from a study of blood T cell repertoires in COVID-19. The wider study: Samples of COVID-19 (acute and convalescent) were obtained from the United States, Italy and Spain. The cDNA or gDNA used as material had been derived from T cells, B-cell-depleted T cells, or PBMCs.

Per the original methods: Estimation of nucleated cell counts was performed using reference gene primer amplification. Here immunoSEQ multiplex PCR was the method, and the copy in TCRdb shows in-frame clones only, minus some. That table supplies the V and J calls and clone size; D and trimming were determined from the DNA. The table lists about 39,000 clones, over 80% of them singletons. The CDR3 spans 15 residues. Germline CDR1 and CDR2: LGHNA and YNFKEQ. V shed 0 bases and J shed 1 base, with 9 bases lying between them. The TCR comes from a man aged 45-65 years with active or convalescent COVID-19. The sequenced sample consisted of peripheral blood. The J gene is TRBJ1-2, the V gene TRBV4-2; D gene unclear. The CDR3 sequence is CASSQDTEINYGYTF. CDR3 bases: TGTGCCAGCAGCCAAGACACCGAGATTAACTATGGCTACACCTTC.